This TCR beta chain was identified during a study of human T cells and chemical hapten exposure. Study-wide background: Sensitization employed 2% DPC on roughly 2 cm by roughly 2 cm of upper inner arm skin. Patch tests delivered 0.01% DPC to the upper back and were evaluated at 6 days.

The library tagged individual cDNA molecules with unique molecular identifiers. Per the study methods: Approximately 99,000 TCRs per sample was the median, with a range of roughly 23,224 to 750,000. TCRdb fed the RACE reads into MiXCR, producing one record per CDR3 protein. V and J calls and clone size were set by TCRdb, not the authors. The data hold around 380,000 distinct CDR3 sequences, with around 5.5% observed a single time. CDR3 size: 12 residues. The V and J ends lost 5 bases and 4 bases, in that order; junction bases with no gene match: 4. From germline, CDR1 is SQVTM and CDR2 ANQGSEA. Time point denoted: pre-sensitization, week 0. Treatment in this sample: therapeutic diphenylcyclopropenone sensitization with weekly scalp DPC.

Sequences were derived from whole blood, sampled in connection with sensitization to the hapten diphenylcyclopropenone (DPC). The receptor's source is a woman between 18 and 29 years old with alopecia areata. Some clones in this sample may be carry-over from other donors' samples. The chain links TRBV29-1 to TRBJ2-5; 7 bases are shared with TRBD2. The CDR3 loop reads CSVLREAETQYF. CDR3 nucleotide sequence: TGCAGCGTTCTCCGGGAGGCAGAGACCCAGTACTTC.